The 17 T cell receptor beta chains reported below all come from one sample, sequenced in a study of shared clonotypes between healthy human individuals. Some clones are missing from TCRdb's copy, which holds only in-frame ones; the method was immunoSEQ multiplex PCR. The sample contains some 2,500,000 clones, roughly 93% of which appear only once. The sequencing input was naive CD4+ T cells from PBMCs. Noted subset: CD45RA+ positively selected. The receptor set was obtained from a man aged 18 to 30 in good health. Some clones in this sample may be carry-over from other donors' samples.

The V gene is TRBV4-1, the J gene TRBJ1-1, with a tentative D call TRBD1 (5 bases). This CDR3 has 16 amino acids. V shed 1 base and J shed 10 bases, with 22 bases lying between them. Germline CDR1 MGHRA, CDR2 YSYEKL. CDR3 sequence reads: CASSQVSSDTLQGAFF. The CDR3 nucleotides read TGCGCCAGCAGCCAAGTCTCTTCGGACACCCTTCAAGGAGCTTTCTTT.

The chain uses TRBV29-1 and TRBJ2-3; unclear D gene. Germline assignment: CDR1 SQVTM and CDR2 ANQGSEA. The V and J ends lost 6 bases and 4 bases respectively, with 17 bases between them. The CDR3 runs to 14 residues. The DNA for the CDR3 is TGCAGCGTCCCGGGCCCCGTCCCCCCAGATACGCAGTATTTT. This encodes CSVPGPVPPDTQYF.

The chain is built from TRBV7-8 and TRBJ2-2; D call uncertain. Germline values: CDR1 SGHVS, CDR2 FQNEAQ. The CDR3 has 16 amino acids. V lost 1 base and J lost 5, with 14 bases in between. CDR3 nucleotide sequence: TGTGCCAGCAGCTTAGGTCGGCAGGTGAAAACCGGGGAGCTGTTTTTT. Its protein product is CASSLGRQVKTGELFF.

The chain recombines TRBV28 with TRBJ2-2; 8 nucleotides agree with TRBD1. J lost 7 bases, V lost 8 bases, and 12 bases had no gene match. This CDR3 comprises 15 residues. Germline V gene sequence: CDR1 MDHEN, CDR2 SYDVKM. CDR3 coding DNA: TGTGCCAGCGGTAGCCGGGCAGGGGGCCTCGGGGAGCTGTTTTTT. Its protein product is CASGSRAGGLGELFF.

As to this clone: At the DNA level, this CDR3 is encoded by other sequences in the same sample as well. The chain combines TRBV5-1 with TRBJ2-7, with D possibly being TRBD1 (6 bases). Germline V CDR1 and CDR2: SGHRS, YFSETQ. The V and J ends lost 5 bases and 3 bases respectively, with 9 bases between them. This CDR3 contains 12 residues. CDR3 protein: CASSRDNYEQYF. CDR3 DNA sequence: TGCGCCAGCAGTCGGGACAACTACGAGCAGTACTTC.

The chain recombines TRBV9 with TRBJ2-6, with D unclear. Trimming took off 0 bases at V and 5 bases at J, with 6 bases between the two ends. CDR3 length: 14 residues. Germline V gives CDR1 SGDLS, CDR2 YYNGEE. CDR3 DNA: TGTGCCAGCAGCGTAGCCCGTCGGGCCAACGTCCTGACTTTC. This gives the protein CASSVARRANVLTF.

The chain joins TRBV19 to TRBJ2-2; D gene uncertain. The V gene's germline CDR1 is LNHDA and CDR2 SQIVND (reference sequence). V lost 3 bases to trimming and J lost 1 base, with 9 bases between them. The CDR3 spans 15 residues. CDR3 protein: CASSISPGNTGELFF. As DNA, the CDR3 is TGTGCCAGTAGTATTAGCCCAGGGAACACCGGGGAGCTGTTTTTT.

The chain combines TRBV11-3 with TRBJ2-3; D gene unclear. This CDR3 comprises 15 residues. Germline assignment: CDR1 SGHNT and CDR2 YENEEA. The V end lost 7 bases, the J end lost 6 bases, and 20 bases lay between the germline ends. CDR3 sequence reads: CASIPRHLSKDTQYF. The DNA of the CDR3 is TGTGCCAGCATCCCCCGGCACCTAAGTAAGGATACGCAGTATTTT. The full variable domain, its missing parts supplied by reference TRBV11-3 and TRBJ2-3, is EAGVVQSPRYKIIEKKQPVAFWCNPISGHNTLYWYLQNLGQGPELLIRYENEEAVDDSQLPKDRFSAERLKGVDSTLKIQPAELGDSAVYLCASIPRHLSKDTQYFGPGTRLTVL.

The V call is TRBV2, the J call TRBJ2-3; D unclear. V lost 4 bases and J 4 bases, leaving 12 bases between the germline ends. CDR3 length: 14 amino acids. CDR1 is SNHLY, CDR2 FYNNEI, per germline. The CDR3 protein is CASSALTDADTQYF. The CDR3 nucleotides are TGTGCCAGCAGTGCCCTCACTGATGCAGATACGCAGTATTTT. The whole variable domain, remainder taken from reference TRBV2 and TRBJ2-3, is EPEVTQTPSHQVTQMGQEVILRCVPISNHLYFYWYRQILGQKVEFLVSFYNNEISEKSEIFDDQFSVERPDGSNFTLKIRSTKLEDSAMYFCASSALTDADTQYFGPGTRLTVL.

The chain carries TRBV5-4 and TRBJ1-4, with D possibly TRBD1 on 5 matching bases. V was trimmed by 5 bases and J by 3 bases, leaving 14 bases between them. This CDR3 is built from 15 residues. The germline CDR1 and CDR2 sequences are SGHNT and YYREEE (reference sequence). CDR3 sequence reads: CASSGGGAANEKLFF. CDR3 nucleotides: TGTGCCAGCAGTGGTGGGGGAGCGGCTAATGAAAAACTGTTTTTT.

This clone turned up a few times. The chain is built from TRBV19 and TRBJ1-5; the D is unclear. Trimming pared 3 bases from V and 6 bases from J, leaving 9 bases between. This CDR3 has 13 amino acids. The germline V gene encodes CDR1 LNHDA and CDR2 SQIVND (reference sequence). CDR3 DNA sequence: TGTGCCAGTAGTATCCCAGTAGCTCAGCCCCAGCATTTT. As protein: CASSIPVAQPQHF.

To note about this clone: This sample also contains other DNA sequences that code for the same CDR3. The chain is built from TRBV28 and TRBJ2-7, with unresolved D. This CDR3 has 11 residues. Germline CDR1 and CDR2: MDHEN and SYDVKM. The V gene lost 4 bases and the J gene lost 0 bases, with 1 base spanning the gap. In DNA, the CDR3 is TGTGCCAGCAGTTCCTCCTACGAGCAGTACTTC. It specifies CASSSSYEQYF.

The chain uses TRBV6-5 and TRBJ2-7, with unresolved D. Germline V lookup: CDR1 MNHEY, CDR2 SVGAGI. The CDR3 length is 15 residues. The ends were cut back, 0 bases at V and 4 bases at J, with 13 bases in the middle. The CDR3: CASSYSPARSYEQYF. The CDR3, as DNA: TGTGCCAGCAGTTACTCCCCCGCACGGTCTTACGAGCAGTACTTC.

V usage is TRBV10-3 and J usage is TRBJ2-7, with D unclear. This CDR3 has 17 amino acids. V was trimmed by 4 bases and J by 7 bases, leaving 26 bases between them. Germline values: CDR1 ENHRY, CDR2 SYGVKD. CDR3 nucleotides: TGTGCCATCAGTGGCCCCGCGGAGCGCCCTCAAGCGAGGGAGCAGTACTTC. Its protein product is CAISGPAERPQAREQYF.

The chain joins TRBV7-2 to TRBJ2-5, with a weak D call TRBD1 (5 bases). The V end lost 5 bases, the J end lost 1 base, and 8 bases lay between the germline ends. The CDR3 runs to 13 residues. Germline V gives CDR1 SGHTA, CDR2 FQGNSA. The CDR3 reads CASSLDTQETQYF. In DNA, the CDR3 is TGTGCCAGCAGCCTGGACACCCAAGAGACCCAGTACTTC.

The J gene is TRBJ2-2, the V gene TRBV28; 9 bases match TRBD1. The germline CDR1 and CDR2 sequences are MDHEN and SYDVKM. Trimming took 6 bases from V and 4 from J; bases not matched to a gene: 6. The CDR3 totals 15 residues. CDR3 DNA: TGTGCCAGCAGAGGACAGGGGCTGGGCACCGGGGAGCTGTTTTTT. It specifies CASRGQGLGTGELFF.

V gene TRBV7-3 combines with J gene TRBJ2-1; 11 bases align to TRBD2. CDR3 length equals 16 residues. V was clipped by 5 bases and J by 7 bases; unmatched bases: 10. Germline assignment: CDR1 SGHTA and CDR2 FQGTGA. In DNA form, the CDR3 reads TGTGCCAGCAGCCGTTCCCTAGCGGGAGGAGAAAATGAGCAGTTCTTC. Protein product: CASSRSLAGGENEQFF.